Sequencing of this T cell receptor beta chain was carried out in a study of cytomegalovirus exposure and HLA in healthy donors. For the study at large: Unique TCRs numbering some 77 million, obtained from HLA-typed donors, made up an early data release.

General study findings and limits: Most TCR sequences showed up rarely, but some public TCRs showed up in many donors.

Germline V gives CDR1 SGHNT, CDR2 YYREEE (reference sequence). Germline trimming cut 0 bases from V and 5 bases from J; bases unmatched to any gene: 8. CDR3 length: 16 residues. For this clone: What it binds is not known.

This PCR relied on a set of 60 Vbeta primers and 13 Jbeta primers. Clones were read by immunoSEQ multiplex PCR, and TCRdb kept only the in-frame ones, dropping some. The data contain some 170,000 clones, roughly 79% of them singletons. The TCR was taken from a woman younger than 35 in good health and CMV-seropositive. The J gene is TRBJ2-5, the V gene TRBV5-4, with 9 bases aligning to TRBD1. Input material: PBMCs. Here the CDR3 DNA reads TGTGCCAGCAGCTTGGAAGGGACAGGGAATGTGGAGACCCAGTACTTC. Translated, it gives CASSLEGTGNVETQYF.